This is a list of T cell receptor beta chains from one sample in a study of Ad26.COV2.S vaccination and SARS-CoV-2 variants. The assay was immunoSEQ multiplex PCR, and TCRdb's table has in-frame clones only and misses some. This table has under 550,000 clones, 75% to 95% appearing once. The specimen comprised peripheral blood, sampled in a trial of Ad26.COV2.S vaccine versus placebo. These receptors all come from a person between 18 and 60 years old who received the Ad26.COV2.S COVID-19 vaccine or a placebo. Each CDR3 is given with its conserved first and last residue. The order of the fields is D gene, V gene, clone size, J gene, CDR3 DNA, CDR3 protein. The D gene is left open where the match is weak. Rows give clone size only sometimes, using once, few, many, or a class for an expanded clone.

d_call: TRBD1
v_call: TRBV30
clone_size: NA
j_call: TRBJ1-1
cdr3_nt: TGTGCCTGGAGTGTACAGGGGCTATGGGCTGAAGCTTTCTTT
cdr3_aa: CAWSVQGLWAEAFF

d_call: TRBD2
v_call: TRBV18
clone_size: NA
j_call: TRBJ2-1
cdr3_nt: TGTGCCAGCTCCGTAGCGAACCGGATGGGACTACTGTACAATGAGCAGTTCTTC
cdr3_aa: CASSVANRMGLLYNEQFF

d_call: NA
v_call: TRBV19
clone_size: once
j_call: TRBJ2-7
cdr3_nt: TGTGCCAGTAGTATCGGCCCCTGGGGACCCTACGAGCAGTACTTC
cdr3_aa: CASSIGPWGPYEQYF

d_call: NA
v_call: TRBV11-3
clone_size: NA
j_call: TRBJ2-1
cdr3_nt: TGTGCCAGCAGCTCATGGGGTTACAATGAGCAGTTCTTC
cdr3_aa: CASSSWGYNEQFF

d_call: NA
v_call: TRBV19
clone_size: NA
j_call: TRBJ2-7
cdr3_nt: TGTGCCAGTAGTTCCGACATCCTCTACGAGCAGTACTTC
cdr3_aa: CASSSDILYEQYF

d_call: NA
v_call: TRBV27
clone_size: NA
j_call: TRBJ2-7
cdr3_nt: TGTGCCAGCAGTCCGGACGGCTACTACGAGCAGTACTTC
cdr3_aa: CASSPDGYYEQYF

d_call: NA
v_call: TRBV7-9
clone_size: NA
j_call: TRBJ1-4
cdr3_nt: TGTGCCAGCAGCTTAGCGAATGAAAAACTGTTTTTT
cdr3_aa: CASSLANEKLFF

d_call: TRBD1
v_call: TRBV3-1/TRBV3-2
clone_size: few
j_call: TRBJ1-2
cdr3_nt: TGTGCCAGCAGCCCTACGGACAGGGGTAATGGCTACACCTTC
cdr3_aa: CASSPTDRGNGYTF

d_call: NA
v_call: TRBV3-1/TRBV3-2
clone_size: few
j_call: TRBJ1-3
cdr3_nt: TGTGCCAGCAGCCAGTTCGGAAACACCATATATTTT
cdr3_aa: CASSQFGNTIYF

d_call: NA
v_call: TRBV5-1
clone_size: NA
j_call: TRBJ2-2
cdr3_nt: TGCGCCAGCAGCTTGGGAATCGGGGTGGACACCGGGGAGCTGTTTTTT
cdr3_aa: CASSLGIGVDTGELFF

d_call: NA
v_call: TRBV9
clone_size: NA
j_call: TRBJ2-1
cdr3_nt: TGTGCCAGCAGCGTAGTGGGGGGGCCCACTGGGAATGAGCAGTTCTTC
cdr3_aa: CASSVVGGPTGNEQFF

d_call: TRBD2
v_call: TRBV4-2
clone_size: NA
j_call: TRBJ2-3
cdr3_nt: TGTGCCAGCAGCCAAGACGGGCTAGCGGGAGACCCAGATACGCAGTATTTT
cdr3_aa: CASSQDGLAGDPDTQYF

d_call: TRBD1
v_call: TRBV6-5
clone_size: NA
j_call: TRBJ1-1
cdr3_nt: TGTGCCAGCAGTTCCATATCCGGGACAGGGAACACTGAAGCTTTCTTT
cdr3_aa: CASSSISGTGNTEAFF

d_call: TRBD1
v_call: TRBV4-3
clone_size: NA
j_call: TRBJ1-2
cdr3_nt: TGCGCCAGCAGCCAAGAGGGGATCCAGGGGGGAGGCGGCTACACCTTC
cdr3_aa: CASSQEGIQGGGGYTF

d_call: TRBD1
v_call: TRBV5-1
clone_size: NA
j_call: TRBJ2-2
cdr3_nt: TGCGCCAGCAGTGACAGGGGGACCACCGGGGAGCTGTTTTTT
cdr3_aa: CASSDRGTTGELFF

d_call: NA
v_call: TRBV9
clone_size: few
j_call: TRBJ2-2
cdr3_nt: TGTGCCAGCAGCGTAGTCCCGGGCACCGGGGAGCTGTTTTTT
cdr3_aa: CASSVVPGTGELFF

d_call: TRBD2
v_call: TRBV30
clone_size: NA
j_call: TRBJ2-1
cdr3_nt: TGTGCCTGGAGTGTAACCGGGACTAGCGGGCGGAATGAGCAGTTCTTC
cdr3_aa: CAWSVTGTSGRNEQFF

d_call: TRBD1
v_call: TRBV28
clone_size: NA
j_call: TRBJ1-3
cdr3_nt: TGTGCCAGCAGTTCAGACAGGGGGCGGCACACCATATATTTT
cdr3_aa: CASSSDRGRHTIYF

d_call: NA
v_call: TRBV10-3
clone_size: NA
j_call: TRBJ2-7
cdr3_nt: TGTGCCGTCAGAAAAAGCGACTACGAGCAGTACTTC
cdr3_aa: CAVRKSDYEQYF

d_call: NA
v_call: TRBV6-5
clone_size: NA
j_call: TRBJ2-6
cdr3_nt: TGTGCCAGCAGCTCCAACTCTGGGGCCAACGTCCTGACTTTC
cdr3_aa: CASSSNSGANVLTF

d_call: TRBD1
v_call: TRBV7-9
clone_size: NA
j_call: TRBJ1-4
cdr3_nt: TGTGCCAGCAGCTTAGGTTCAGGGGGCATTTCGACTAATGAAAAACTGTTTTTT
cdr3_aa: CASSLGSGGISTNEKLFF

d_call: TRBD2
v_call: TRBV5-4
clone_size: NA
j_call: TRBJ2-5
cdr3_nt: TGTGCCAGCAGCTTGGGGGGTCGAGCGGGGGAGCGGGAGACCCAGTACTTC
cdr3_aa: CASSLGGRAGERETQYF

d_call: NA
v_call: TRBV5-4
clone_size: NA
j_call: TRBJ2-7
cdr3_nt: TGTGCCAGCAGCTTGGACCACTACGAGCAGTACTTC
cdr3_aa: CASSLDHYEQYF

d_call: TRBD1
v_call: TRBV5-4
clone_size: NA
j_call: TRBJ1-3
cdr3_nt: TGTGCCAGCAGCTTGGCGGGACAGATGGGAAACACCATATATTTT
cdr3_aa: CASSLAGQMGNTIYF

d_call: NA
v_call: TRBV4-2
clone_size: NA
j_call: TRBJ1-3
cdr3_nt: TGTGCCAGTAGCGCCGGGAGCTCTGGAAACACCATATATTTT
cdr3_aa: CASSAGSSGNTIYF

d_call: TRBD1
v_call: TRBV6-5
clone_size: NA
j_call: TRBJ2-7
cdr3_nt: TGTGCCAGCAGACACAGGGGTGGAGACGAGCAGTACTTC
cdr3_aa: CASRHRGGDEQYF

d_call: NA
v_call: TRBV30
clone_size: NA
j_call: TRBJ1-1
cdr3_nt: TGTGCCGGAGGGCGTGTGAACACTGAAGCTTTCTTT
cdr3_aa: CAGGRVNTEAFF

d_call: NA
v_call: TRBV7-9
clone_size: once
j_call: TRBJ1-6
cdr3_nt: TGTGCCAGCAGCTTACAAAATAATTCACCCCTCCACTTT
cdr3_aa: CASSLQNNSPLHF

d_call: NA
v_call: TRBV27
clone_size: NA
j_call: TRBJ2-7
cdr3_nt: TGTGCCAGCAGTCGGGGATCCCACGAGCAGTACTTC
cdr3_aa: CASSRGSHEQYF

d_call: TRBD2
v_call: TRBV18
clone_size: NA
j_call: TRBJ2-3
cdr3_nt: TGTGCCAGCTCCATAGGGCTAGCGGCAGATACGCAGTATTTT
cdr3_aa: CASSIGLAADTQYF

d_call: NA
v_call: TRBV6-2/TRBV6-3
clone_size: NA
j_call: TRBJ2-3
cdr3_nt: TGTGCCAGCAGTTCGAGTATCACAGATACGCAGTATTTT
cdr3_aa: CASSSSITDTQYF

d_call: NA
v_call: TRBV2
clone_size: once
j_call: TRBJ1-6
cdr3_nt: TGTGCCAGCTCAGACCAGGCTCCATATAATTCACCCCTCCACTTT
cdr3_aa: CASSDQAPYNSPLHF

d_call: TRBD2
v_call: TRBV18
clone_size: NA
j_call: TRBJ2-4
cdr3_nt: TGTGCCAGCTCACCAGGGGAGGGAATTGGCAAAAACATTCAGTACTTC
cdr3_aa: CASSPGEGIGKNIQYF

d_call: TRBD1
v_call: TRBV28
clone_size: NA
j_call: TRBJ1-1
cdr3_nt: TGTGCCAGCAGGTTTACGGGACAGGGGGTTACTGAAGCTTTCTTT
cdr3_aa: CASRFTGQGVTEAFF

d_call: NA
v_call: TRBV28
clone_size: NA
j_call: TRBJ2-1
cdr3_nt: TGTGCCAGCAGTTTCCCCAGGACCCCCTACAATGAGCAGTTCTTC
cdr3_aa: CASSFPRTPYNEQFF

d_call: NA
v_call: TRBV7-8
clone_size: NA
j_call: TRBJ2-3
cdr3_nt: TGTGCCAGCACCCGATACGAGCCCGGCCCGTATTTT
cdr3_aa: CASTRYEPGPYF

d_call: NA
v_call: TRBV19
clone_size: NA
j_call: TRBJ1-2
cdr3_nt: TGTGCCAGTACTTATGGACAGTATGGCTACACCTTC
cdr3_aa: CASTYGQYGYTF

d_call: NA
v_call: TRBV5-1
clone_size: NA
j_call: TRBJ2-1
cdr3_nt: TGCGCCAGCAGCTTGCAGGGAATGAGCGAGCAGTTCTTC
cdr3_aa: CASSLQGMSEQFF

d_call: NA
v_call: TRBV27
clone_size: NA
j_call: TRBJ2-7
cdr3_nt: TGTGCCAGACGGGAGTTCCCCTACGAGCAGTACTTC
cdr3_aa: CARREFPYEQYF

d_call: NA
v_call: TRBV7-9
clone_size: NA
j_call: TRBJ2-7
cdr3_nt: TGTGCCAGCAGCTTAGGTGGTGTGGTCAGGCGATCCTACGAGCAGTACTTC
cdr3_aa: CASSLGGVVRRSYEQYF

d_call: TRBD1
v_call: TRBV3-1/TRBV3-2
clone_size: NA
j_call: TRBJ1-1
cdr3_nt: TGTGCCAGCAGCCCGTACAGGGGACCGAACACTGAAGCTTTCTTT
cdr3_aa: CASSPYRGPNTEAFF

d_call: TRBD1
v_call: TRBV7-2
clone_size: NA
j_call: TRBJ1-1
cdr3_nt: TGTGCCAGCAGCTTAGGGGGACAGGGGGCGGGGAACACTGAAGCTTTCTTT
cdr3_aa: CASSLGGQGAGNTEAFF

d_call: TRBD2
v_call: TRBV5-1
clone_size: NA
j_call: TRBJ2-1
cdr3_nt: TGCGCCAGCAGCTTGGTAGCGGGAGAGTTGAATGAGCAGTTCTTC
cdr3_aa: CASSLVAGELNEQFF

d_call: TRBD2
v_call: TRBV7-9
clone_size: once
j_call: TRBJ2-1
cdr3_nt: TGTGCCAGCAGAATAAGCGGGAGTGTCAATGAGCAGTTCTTC
cdr3_aa: CASRISGSVNEQFF

d_call: NA
v_call: TRBV7-3
clone_size: few
j_call: TRBJ1-1
cdr3_nt: TGTGCCAGCAGCTTATCGGGGCCCACTGAAGCTTTCTTT
cdr3_aa: CASSLSGPTEAFF

d_call: TRBD1
v_call: TRBV7-9
clone_size: once
j_call: TRBJ2-5
cdr3_nt: TGTGCCAGCAGCTTAGACCCCGACAGGGTTGGGGACCAAGAGACCCAGTACTTC
cdr3_aa: CASSLDPDRVGDQETQYF

d_call: TRBD2
v_call: TRBV15
clone_size: NA
j_call: TRBJ2-7
cdr3_nt: TGTGCCACCAGCAGAGATAGACAAAGCGGGAGTCTTGGCGAGCAGTACTTC
cdr3_aa: CATSRDRQSGSLGEQYF

d_call: NA
v_call: TRBV7-9
clone_size: NA
j_call: TRBJ1-6
cdr3_nt: TGTGCCAGCAGCCCATGGACAGCTTCACCCCTCCACTTT
cdr3_aa: CASSPWTASPLHF

d_call: NA
v_call: TRBV6-1
clone_size: NA
j_call: TRBJ2-7
cdr3_nt: TGTGCCAGCAGTGCGAATCATTTTGCCATCAGCTCCTACGAGCAGTACTTC
cdr3_aa: CASSANHFAISSYEQYF

d_call: NA
v_call: TRBV9
clone_size: NA
j_call: TRBJ2-7
cdr3_nt: TGTGCCAGCAGCCCCCGGGAGTTTCAATCCTACGAGCAGTACTTC
cdr3_aa: CASSPREFQSYEQYF

d_call: TRBD2
v_call: TRBV30
clone_size: NA
j_call: TRBJ2-7
cdr3_nt: TGTGCCTGGAGCGTAGTGGGGGGGTACGAGCAGTACTTC
cdr3_aa: CAWSVVGGYEQYF